This T cell receptor beta chain was sequenced in a study of T-cell memory formation after mild COVID-19. Study-level points and caveats: A balance of CD4 and CD8 characterized clones contracting day 15 to 85, whereas later expanders leaned CD4+.

5'RACE primed from the constant segment yielded TCR alpha and TCR beta cDNA libraries bearing sample barcodes and UMIs. Using its own MiXCR run on the 5' RACE reads, TCRdb lists one record per CDR3 protein. The sample has around 200,000 distinct CDR3 sequences, around 20% seen once. The CDR3 has 15 amino acids. In germline, CDR1 is MNHNS, CDR2 SASEGT. Trimming at V came to 4 bases and at J to 5 bases, leaving 8 bases not matched to a gene. This clonotype was seen a handful of times. What it binds is not known. The sequence was obtained from a man aged 18 to 29 who had mild COVID-19 (a few samples of this study predate the infection). Cell type and time point are not known. The chain joins TRBV6-1 to TRBJ1-2, with 9 bases fitting TRBD1. The specimen sequenced was PBMCs or a T cell subset sorted from them (not recorded which). The CDR3 sequence: CASSAHRTGEYGYTF. The CDR3 coding sequence is TGTGCCAGCAGTGCCCACCGGACAGGGGAGTATGGCTACACCTTC.